A selection of T cell receptor beta chains follows, all from one sample in a study of CD8 T cells in cerebrospinal fluid in Alzheimer's disease. TCRdb reprocessed the 10x single-cell sequencing reads, with one entry per CDR3 protein and no DNA. The listing records some 500 distinct CDR3 sequences. Sequencing was performed on cerebrospinal fluid. The receptors derive from a human donor with Alzheimer's disease. Each CDR3 is given with its conserved first and last residue. Clone size is stated in some rows and not others, as once, few, many or a class when expanded.

V	J	size	CDR3
TRBV27	TRBJ1-5	large	CASSTDPSGSNQPQHF
TRBV4-2	TRBJ2-3	medium-sized	CASSQDRASEGQYF
TRBV2	TRBJ2-2	large	CASRGQGQLGELFF
TRBV12-3/TRBV12-4	TRBJ1-2	medium-sized	CASLGVDLGYTF
TRBV19	TRBJ1-5	NA	CASSINNQPQHF
TRBV12-3/TRBV12-4	TRBJ1-6	large	CASSTERFSVGSPLHF
TRBV6-5	TRBJ1-2	large	CASNPGGAYGYTF
TRBV6-2/TRBV6-3	TRBJ2-3	medium-sized	CASSSAGQGRADTQYF
TRBV6-1	TRBJ1-5	medium-sized	CASSTGNYQPQHF
TRBV12-5	TRBJ1-2	large	CASGSSGTRNYGYTF
TRBV4-1	TRBJ2-2	medium-sized	CASSLATGTTNTGELFF
TRBV19	TRBJ1-4	medium-sized	CATSLIGGKLFF
TRBV28	TRBJ2-2	large	CASSSVLGELFF
TRBV5-1	TRBJ2-7	large	CASRGGSYSYEQYF
TRBV9	TRBJ2-3	medium-sized	CASSVVSGGAEDTQYF
TRBV6-5	TRBJ2-1	hyperexpanded	CASSYGISEQFF
TRBV6-6	TRBJ2-2	medium-sized	CASMRGNTGELFF
TRBV5-4	TRBJ2-7	large	CASSSPGQGSYEQYF
TRBV7-8	TRBJ2-3	NA	CASSLAAFGGLLDTQYF
TRBV6-5	TRBJ1-2	large	CASSYSSPRNGYTF
TRBV4-2	TRBJ2-5	NA	CASSRGLLGETQYF
TRBV3-1	TRBJ1-1	large	CASSLIRGGTEAFF
TRBV10-2	TRBJ1-2	NA	CASSPGIYGYTF
TRBV7-2	TRBJ2-3	large	CASSLEASTDTQYF
TRBV5-6	TRBJ1-5	large	CASSPGPYSNQPQHF
TRBV4-1	TRBJ2-1	large	CASSQTSGGDNNEQFF
TRBV28	TRBJ2-7	large	CASSSWSGRGDEQYF
TRBV7-9	TRBJ2-5	large	CASSLVPTSQETQYF
TRBV6-1	TRBJ1-2	medium-sized	CATPGPNYGYTF
TRBV7-9	TRBJ1-1	large	CASSLAYEANTEAFF
TRBV12-3/TRBV12-4	TRBJ2-2	medium-sized	CASSLVVAVGTGELFF
TRBV7-2	TRBJ2-3	medium-sized	CASSYRLAGANTDTQYF
TRBV20-1	TRBJ1-1	NA	CSVQPQGTSLLNAEAFF
TRBV6-5	TRBJ1-2	NA	CASKEANYGYTF
TRBV5-4	TRBJ2-1	medium-sized	CASSLGGGAFGEQFF
TRBV6-2/TRBV6-3	TRBJ2-7	NA	CASSGGIAYEQYF
TRBV2	TRBJ2-1	large	CASGGQSYASYNEQFF
TRBV27	TRBJ2-7	medium-sized	CASSSRAGGDEQYF
TRBV12-3/TRBV12-4	TRBJ1-1	large	CASTPGKEAFF
TRBV14	TRBJ2-5	NA	CASSQDPVGKETQYF
TRBV7-9	TRBJ1-3	large	CASSLEVAGNTIYF
TRBV2	TRBJ2-1	medium-sized	CASSEEVRGRGNEQFF
TRBV5-1	TRBJ1-1	NA	CASSRLGDTEAFF
TRBV12-3/TRBV12-4	TRBJ1-5	large	CASSFSVAENQPQHF
TRBV6-5	TRBJ1-2	NA	CASSTRTGEGYGYTF
TRBV3-1	TRBJ1-6	large	CASSPHNNSPLHF
TRBV3-1	TRBJ1-1	large	CASSYRHQNTEAFF
TRBV6-5	TRBJ1-2	large	CASRKVGQGTGYTF
TRBV4-3	TRBJ2-7	medium-sized	CASSPGTGSEHEQYF
TRBV20-1	TRBJ2-3	large	CSATGTSGTPGDTQYF
TRBV7-2	TRBJ1-1	NA	CASSSRTGINTEAFF
TRBV4-2	TRBJ2-5	large	CASSSRGLLGETQYF
TRBV20-1	TRBJ1-4	large	CSARDGGSANEKLFF
TRBV7-9	TRBJ2-3	large	CASSSPQGTGGTDTQYF
TRBV29-1	TRBJ2-2	large	CSVAGSSTGELFF